A single TCR beta chain is shown here with its context. Its antigen is still unknown. This sample stems from a study of cytomegalovirus exposure and HLA in healthy donors. Study-wide findings and caveats: TCR association rates varied by HLA locus in a later analysis, with DRB1 highest and HLA-C lowest. As a later analysis showed, several of the most significant clusters appeared to be linked to common viral pathogens. Accurate prediction of HLA-A and HLA-B alleles (for most subjects) was reportedly achieved from TCR beta sequences.

The CDR3 covers 14 residues. Germline lookup yields CDR1 LGHNA and CDR2 YNFKEQ. V was pared by 4 bases and J by 8 bases, with 15 bases between. Researchers ran the PCR with 60 Vbeta and 13 Jbeta primers. Sequencing used immunoSEQ multiplex PCR; TCRdb keeps in-frame clones, though not all of them. The sample includes more than 95,000 clones, about 73% seen only once; the top ten take 6.3%. The TCR was taken from a woman aged 35 to 49 in good health and CMV-seronegative. The sample consisted of PBMCs. This chain joins TRBV4-2 and TRBJ2-1; perhaps TRBD2 as D (6 bases). In nucleotides, the CDR3 is TGTGCCAGCAGCCGCCGGGACTTGGGGGATGAGCAGTTCTTC. Its translation is CASSRRDLGDEQFF.